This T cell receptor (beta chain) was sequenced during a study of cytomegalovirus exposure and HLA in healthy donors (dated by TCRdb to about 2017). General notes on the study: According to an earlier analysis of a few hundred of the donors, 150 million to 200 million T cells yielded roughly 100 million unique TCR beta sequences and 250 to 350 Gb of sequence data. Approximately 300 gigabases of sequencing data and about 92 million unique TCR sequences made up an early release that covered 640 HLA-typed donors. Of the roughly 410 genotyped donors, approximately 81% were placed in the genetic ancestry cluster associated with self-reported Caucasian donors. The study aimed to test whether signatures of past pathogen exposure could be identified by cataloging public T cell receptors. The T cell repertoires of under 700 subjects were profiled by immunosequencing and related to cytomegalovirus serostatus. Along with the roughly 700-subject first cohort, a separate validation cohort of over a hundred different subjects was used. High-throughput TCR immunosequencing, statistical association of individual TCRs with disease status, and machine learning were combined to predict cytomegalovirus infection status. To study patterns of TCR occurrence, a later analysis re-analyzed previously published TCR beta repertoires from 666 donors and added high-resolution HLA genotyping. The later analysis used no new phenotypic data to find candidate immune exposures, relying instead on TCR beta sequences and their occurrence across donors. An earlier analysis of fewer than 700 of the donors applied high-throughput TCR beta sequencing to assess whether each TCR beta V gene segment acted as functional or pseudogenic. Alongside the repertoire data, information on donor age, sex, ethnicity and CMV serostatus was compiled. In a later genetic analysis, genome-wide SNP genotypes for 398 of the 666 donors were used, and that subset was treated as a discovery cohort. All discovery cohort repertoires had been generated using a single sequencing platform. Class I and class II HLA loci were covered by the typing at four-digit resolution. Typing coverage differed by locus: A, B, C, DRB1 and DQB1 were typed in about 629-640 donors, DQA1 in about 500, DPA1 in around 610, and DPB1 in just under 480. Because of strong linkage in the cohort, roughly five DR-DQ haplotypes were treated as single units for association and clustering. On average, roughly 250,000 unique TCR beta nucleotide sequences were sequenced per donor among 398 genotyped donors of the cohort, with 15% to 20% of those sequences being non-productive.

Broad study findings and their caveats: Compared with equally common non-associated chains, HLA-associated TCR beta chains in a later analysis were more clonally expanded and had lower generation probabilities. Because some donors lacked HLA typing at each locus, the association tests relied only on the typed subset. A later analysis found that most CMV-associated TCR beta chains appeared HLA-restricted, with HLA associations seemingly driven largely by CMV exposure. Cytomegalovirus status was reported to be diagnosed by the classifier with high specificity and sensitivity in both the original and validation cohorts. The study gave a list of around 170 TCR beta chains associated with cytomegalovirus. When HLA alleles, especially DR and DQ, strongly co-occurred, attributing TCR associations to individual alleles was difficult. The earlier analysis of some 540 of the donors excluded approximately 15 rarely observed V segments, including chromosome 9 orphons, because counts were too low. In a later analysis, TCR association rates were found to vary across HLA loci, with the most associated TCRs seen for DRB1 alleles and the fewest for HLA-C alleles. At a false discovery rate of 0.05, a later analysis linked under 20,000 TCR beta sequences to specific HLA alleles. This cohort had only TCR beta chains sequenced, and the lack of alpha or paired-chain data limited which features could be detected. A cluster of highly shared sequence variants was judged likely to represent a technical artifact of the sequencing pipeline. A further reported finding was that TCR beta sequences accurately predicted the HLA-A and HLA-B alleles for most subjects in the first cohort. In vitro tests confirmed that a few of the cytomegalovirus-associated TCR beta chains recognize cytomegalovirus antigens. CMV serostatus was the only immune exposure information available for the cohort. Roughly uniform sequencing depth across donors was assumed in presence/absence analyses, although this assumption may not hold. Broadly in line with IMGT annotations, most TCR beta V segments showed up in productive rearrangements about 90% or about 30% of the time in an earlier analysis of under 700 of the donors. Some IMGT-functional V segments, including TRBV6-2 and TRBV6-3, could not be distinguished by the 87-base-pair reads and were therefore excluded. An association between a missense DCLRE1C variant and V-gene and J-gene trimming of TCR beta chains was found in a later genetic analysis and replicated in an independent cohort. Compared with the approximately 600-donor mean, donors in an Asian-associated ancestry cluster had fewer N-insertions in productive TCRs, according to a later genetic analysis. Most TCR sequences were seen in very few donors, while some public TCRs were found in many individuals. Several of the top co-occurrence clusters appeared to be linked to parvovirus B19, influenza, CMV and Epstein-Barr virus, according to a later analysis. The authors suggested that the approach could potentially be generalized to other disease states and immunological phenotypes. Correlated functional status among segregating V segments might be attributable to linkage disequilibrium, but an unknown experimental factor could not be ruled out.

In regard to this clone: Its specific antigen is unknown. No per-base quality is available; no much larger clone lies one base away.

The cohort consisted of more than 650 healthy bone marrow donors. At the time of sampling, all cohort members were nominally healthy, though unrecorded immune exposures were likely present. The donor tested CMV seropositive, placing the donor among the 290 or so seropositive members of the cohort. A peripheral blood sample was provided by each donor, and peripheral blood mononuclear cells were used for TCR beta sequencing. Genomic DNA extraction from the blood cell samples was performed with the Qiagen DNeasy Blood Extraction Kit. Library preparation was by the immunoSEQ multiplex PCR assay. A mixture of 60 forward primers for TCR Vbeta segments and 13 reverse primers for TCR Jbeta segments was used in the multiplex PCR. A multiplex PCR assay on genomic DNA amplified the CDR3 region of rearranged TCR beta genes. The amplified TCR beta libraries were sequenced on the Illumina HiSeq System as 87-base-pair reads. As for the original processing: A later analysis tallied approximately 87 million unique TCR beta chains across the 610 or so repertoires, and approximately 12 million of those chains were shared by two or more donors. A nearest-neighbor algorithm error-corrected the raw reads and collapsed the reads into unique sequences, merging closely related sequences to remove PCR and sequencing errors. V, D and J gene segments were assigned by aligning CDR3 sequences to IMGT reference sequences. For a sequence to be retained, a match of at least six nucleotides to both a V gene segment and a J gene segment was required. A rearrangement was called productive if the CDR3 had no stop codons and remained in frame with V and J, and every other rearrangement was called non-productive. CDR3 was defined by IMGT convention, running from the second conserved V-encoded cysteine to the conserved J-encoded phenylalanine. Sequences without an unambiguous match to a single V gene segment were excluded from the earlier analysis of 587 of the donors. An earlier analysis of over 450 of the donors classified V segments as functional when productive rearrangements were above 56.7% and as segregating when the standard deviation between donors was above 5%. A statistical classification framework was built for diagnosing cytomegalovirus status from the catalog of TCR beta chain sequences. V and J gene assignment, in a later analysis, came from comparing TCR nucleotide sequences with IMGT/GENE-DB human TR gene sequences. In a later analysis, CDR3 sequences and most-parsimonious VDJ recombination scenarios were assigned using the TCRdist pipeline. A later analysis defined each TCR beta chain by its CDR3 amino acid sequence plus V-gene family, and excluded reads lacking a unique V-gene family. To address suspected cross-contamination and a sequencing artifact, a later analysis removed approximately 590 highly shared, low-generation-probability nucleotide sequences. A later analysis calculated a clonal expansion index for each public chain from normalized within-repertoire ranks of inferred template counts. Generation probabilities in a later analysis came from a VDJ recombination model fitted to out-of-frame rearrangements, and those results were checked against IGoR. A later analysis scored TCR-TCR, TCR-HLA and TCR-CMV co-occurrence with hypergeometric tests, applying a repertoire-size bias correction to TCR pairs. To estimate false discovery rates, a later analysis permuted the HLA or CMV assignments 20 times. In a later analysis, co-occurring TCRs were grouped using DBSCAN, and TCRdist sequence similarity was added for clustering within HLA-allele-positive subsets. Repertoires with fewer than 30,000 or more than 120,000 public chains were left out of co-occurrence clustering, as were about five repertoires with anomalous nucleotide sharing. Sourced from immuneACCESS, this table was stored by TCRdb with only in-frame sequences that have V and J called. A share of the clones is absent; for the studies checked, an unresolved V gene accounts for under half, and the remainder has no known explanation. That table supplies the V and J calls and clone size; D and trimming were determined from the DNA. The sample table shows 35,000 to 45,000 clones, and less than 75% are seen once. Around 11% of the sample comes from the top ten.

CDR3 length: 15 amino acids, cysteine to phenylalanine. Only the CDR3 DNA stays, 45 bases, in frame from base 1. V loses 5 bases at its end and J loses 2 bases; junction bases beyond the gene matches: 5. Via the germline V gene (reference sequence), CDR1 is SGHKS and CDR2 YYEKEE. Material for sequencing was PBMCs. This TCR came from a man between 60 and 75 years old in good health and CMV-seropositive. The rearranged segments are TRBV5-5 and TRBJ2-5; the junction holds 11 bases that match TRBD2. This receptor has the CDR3 CASRLGLAEQETQYF. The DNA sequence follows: TGTGCCAGCAGGCTGGGACTAGCGGAACAAGAGACCCAGTACTTC.